Below, 30 T cell receptor beta chains from the same sample are listed, as sequenced in a study of CD4 T cells in relation to SARS-CoV-2 and coronaviruses. Produced via immunoSEQ multiplex PCR; TCRdb's table is partial and in-frame only. The table has some 30,000 clones, 76% seen once. Before the COVID-19 pandemic, during about 2010-2018, CD4+ T cells were taken from unexposed donors. CD4+ T cells were isolated from the cells after 10 days of culture. These TCRs' antigens remain unknown. Material: CD4+ T cells from PBMCs, cultured in vitro. Receptors were obtained from a human donor in good health.

This clone appeared once. Here the CDR3 reads CASSWGAGPGNTIYF. The CDR3 DNA follows: TGTGCCAGCAGTTGGGGGGCAGGCCCCGGAAACACCATATATTTT. The rearrangement uses TRBV27 and TRBJ1-3; possible D gene TRBD1, 6 bases. This CDR3 has 15 amino acids. Trimming left V 4 bases short and J 4 bases short, with 14 bases between. Germline assignment: CDR1 MNHEY and CDR2 SMNVEV (reference sequence).

V usage is TRBV6-6 and J usage is TRBJ2-1; 8 positions match TRBD1. The V gene end was trimmed by 6 bases and the J gene end by 9 bases; junction bases not matched to a gene: 10. CDR3 size: 14 residues. Germline-derived CDR1 and CDR2 are MNHNY and SVGAGI (reference sequence). In DNA, the CDR3 is TGTGCCAGCAGGCCGGGACAGGCCAATTTTGAGCAGTTCTTC. Protein sequence: CASRPGQANFEQFF.

This rearrangement joins TRBV11-3 to TRBJ2-7; TRBD2 matches 7 bases. Trimming cost V 5 bases and J 7 bases; bases outside gene matches: 8. This CDR3 has 13 amino acids. The germline V gene encodes CDR1 SGHNT and CDR2 YENEEA. The CDR3 is CASSPTGGSEQYF. The DNA of the CDR3 is TGTGCCAGCAGCCCGACGGGGGGAAGTGAGCAGTACTTC.

The chain combines TRBV19 with TRBJ2-3; perhaps TRBD1 as D (6 bases). The ends were cut back, 6 bases at V and 3 bases at J, with 10 bases in the middle. The CDR3 length is 13 residues. Germline-derived CDR1 and CDR2 are LNHDA and SQIVND (reference sequence). The CDR3 bases are TGTGCCAGTAGGGAAACAGGGACAGATACGCAGTATTTT. Protein product: CASRETGTDTQYF.

This chain links TRBV11-2 with TRBJ2-7; 8 nucleotides line up with TRBD1. Germline CDR1 is SGHAT and CDR2 is FQNNGV. CDR3 length: 15 residues. V lost 6 bases to trimming and J lost 4 bases; unmatched junction nucleotides: 11. CDR3 nucleotide sequence: TGTGCCAGCAGGAAGGTGGGACAGGTTGATTACGAGCAGTACTTC. Translated: CASRKVGQVDYEQYF.

This clone occurred once. V usage is TRBV11-2 and J usage is TRBJ1-6; D may be TRBD1 (5 bases). Trimming stripped 5 bases from V and 15 bases from J, with 17 bases between. The germline V gene encodes CDR1 SGHAT and CDR2 FQNNGV. CDR3 length: 13 residues. Here the CDR3 reads CASSPWGRGVLHF. DNA of the CDR3: TGTGCCAGCAGCCCCTGGGGGAGGGGAGTCCTCCACTTT. Filled out from reference TRBV11-2 and TRBJ1-6, the complete variable domain reads EAGVAQSPRYKIIEKRQSVAFWCNPISGHATLYWYQQILGQGPKLLIQFQNNGVVDDSQLPKDRFSAERLKGVDSTLKIQPAKLEDSAVYLCASSPWGRGVLHFGNGTRLTVT.

This clone was found once. The V call is TRBV4-2, the J call TRBJ2-6; TRBD2 agrees at 7 bases. Germline loops: CDR1 LGHNA, CDR2 YNFKEQ. The CDR3 consists of 13 residues. V was clipped by 10 bases and J by 4 bases; unmatched bases: 4. This chain's CDR3 is CATAGVGANVLTF. The CDR3 DNA sequence: TGTGCCACGGCGGGGGTCGGGGCCAACGTCCTGACTTTC.

V and J are TRBV7-6 and TRBJ2-1, with D perhaps matching TRBD2 (6 bases). The CDR3 sequence is 15 residues long. From germline, CDR1 is SGHVS and CDR2 FNYEAQ. The V end lost 5 bases, the J end lost 2 bases, and 13 bases lay between the germline ends. Written as DNA, the CDR3 is TGTGCCAGCAGCATTCTGGGGGGAGCCTACAATGAGCAGTTCTTC. Its translation: CASSILGGAYNEQFF.

This chain connects TRBV7-2 to TRBJ1-1, with 9 bases that match TRBD1. The trim removed 5 bases at V and 2 bases at J, leaving 6 bases unmatched. There are 15 residues in the CDR3. Germline loops: CDR1 SGHTA, CDR2 FQGNSA. The CDR3 loop is CASSTRGQGNTEAFF. DNA for the CDR3: TGTGCCAGCAGCACCCGGGGACAGGGCAACACTGAAGCTTTCTTT.

The rearrangement uses TRBV7-8 and TRBJ2-3, with 8 bases aligning to TRBD1. Per the germline V gene, CDR1 is SGHVS and CDR2 is FQNEAQ. Germline trimming cut 4 bases from V and 4 bases from J; bases unmatched to any gene: 13. CDR3 length: 17 residues. The CDR3 reads CASSSWTGTVSPDTQYF. In DNA form, the CDR3 reads TGTGCCAGCAGCTCCTGGACAGGGACCGTTAGCCCAGATACGCAGTATTTT. Based on the CDR3 plus reference TRBV7-8 and TRBJ2-3, the full variable domain is GAGVSQSPRYKVAKRGQDVALRCDPISGHVSLFWYQQALGQGPEFLTYFQNEAQLDKSGLPSDRFFAERPEGSVSTLKIQRTQQEDSAVYLCASSSWTGTVSPDTQYFGPGTRLTVL.

The CDR3 spells CASSQVEGNTIYF. Here the CDR3 DNA reads TGTGCCAGCAGCCAAGTTGAGGGGAACACCATATATTTT. This rearrangement joins TRBV3-1 (or the pseudogene TRBV3-2) to TRBJ1-3, with D tentatively TRBD1 (5 bases). The V and J ends lost 1 base and 7 bases respectively, with 8 bases between them. This CDR3 has 13 residues. Germline CDR1 and CDR2: LGHDT and YNNKEL (reference sequence).

This clone was seen only a few times. This chain joins TRBV7-9 and TRBJ2-6; TRBD1 might be the D (6 bases). The V gene's germline CDR1 is SEHNR and CDR2 FQNEAQ (reference sequence). V lost 0 bases and J lost 3, with 15 bases in between. The CDR3 is 18 amino acids. The DNA of the CDR3 is TGTGCCAGCAGCTTAGCACTTTACAGGGCTGGTGGGGCCAACGTCCTGACTTTC. Residues: CASSLALYRAGGANVLTF.

The CDR3, as DNA: TGCAGCGTGAAGGGTACAGGCTTCTATGGCTACACCTTC. Residues: CSVKGTGFYGYTF. The V and J genes are TRBV29-1 and TRBJ1-2, with TRBD1 as a possible D gene (5 bases). V was shortened by 6 bases and J by 4 bases, with 15 bases between the two germline ends. Germline values: CDR1 SQVTM, CDR2 ANQGSEA. The CDR3 is 13 residues long. The full variable domain, in which reference TRBV29-1 and TRBJ1-2 provide the parts outside the CDR3, is SAVISQKPSRDICQRGTSLTIQCQVDSQVTMMFWYRQQPGQSLTLIATANQGSEATYESGFVIDKFPISRPNLTFSTLTVSNMSPEDSSIYLCSVKGTGFYGYTFGSGTRLTVV.

The chain recombines TRBV7-2 with TRBJ2-1; 7 bases map to TRBD2. Germline values: CDR1 SGHTA, CDR2 FQGNSA. The CDR3 totals 13 residues. The J segment lost 8 bases and the V segment lost 3 bases, leaving 4 bases of the junction unmatched. The CDR3 region is CASSLGGSYEQFF. For the CDR3, the DNA is TGTGCCAGCAGCTTGGGCGGGAGTTATGAGCAGTTCTTC.

The rearrangement links TRBV25-1 to TRBJ2-3; tentative D call: TRBD1 (6 bases). The V end was cut by 7 bases, the J end by 4 bases, with 12 bases between. Germline V CDR1 and CDR2: MGHDK, SYGVNS. The CDR3 is made up of 13 amino acids. The CDR3 bases are TGTGCCAGCACGATACAGGGCGCAGATACGCAGTATTTT. It is translated as CASTIQGADTQYF.

There are a few counts of this clone. V usage is TRBV6-2 or TRBV6-3 and J usage is TRBJ2-3; D not resolved. Trimming removed 2 bases at V and 0 bases at J, with 9 bases between. The CDR3 totals 15 residues. Per the germline V gene, CDR1 is MNHEY and CDR2 is SVGEGT. CDR3 sequence (DNA): TGTGCCAGCAGTTACGAATCGGCGAGCACAGATACGCAGTATTTT. This sequence encodes CASSYESASTDTQYF.

The rearrangement uses TRBV5-1 and TRBJ2-6; 8 bases align to TRBD1. J lost 0 bases, V lost 2 bases, and 10 bases had no gene match. CDR1 SGHRS and CDR2 YFSETQ come from the germline V gene. This CDR3 comprises 19 residues. Here the CDR3 DNA reads TGCGCCAGCAGCTTCTATGGACAGGGATTGCTCTCTGGGGCCAACGTCCTGACTTTC. Translated: CASSFYGQGLLSGANVLTF.

V is TRBV3-1 (or the pseudogene TRBV3-2) and J is TRBJ2-5, with 9 bases identical to TRBD1. The trim removed 3 bases at V and 4 bases at J, leaving 3 bases unmatched. CDR3 length: 14 amino acids. In germline, CDR1 is LGHDT, CDR2 YNNKEL (reference sequence). DNA of the CDR3: TGTGCCAGCAGCCAGACGGACAGGGGAGAGACCCAGTACTTC. Its protein is CASSQTDRGETQYF.

The V and J genes are TRBV7-9 and TRBJ2-7; 10 bases match TRBD2. The CDR3 length is 15 residues. V shed 0 bases, J shed 6 bases, and the junction held 5 bases outside the gene matches. Germline CDR1 SEHNR, CDR2 FQNEAQ (reference sequence). CDR3 nucleotides: TGTGCCAGCAGCTTAGCGGGGTTAGCGGGAGGCGAGCAGTACTTC. Its translation: CASSLAGLAGGEQYF.

The chain recombines TRBV19 with TRBJ1-5; D not certain. V lost 6 bases and J lost 4, with 16 bases in between. The length of the CDR3 is 15 residues. The germline CDR1 and CDR2 sequences are LNHDA and SQIVND (reference sequence). CDR3 sequence (DNA): TGTGCCAGTAGCGCCGGGAGAGTGGCTAATCAGCCCCAGCATTTT. As protein: CASSAGRVANQPQHF.

The chain recombines TRBV18 with TRBJ2-1; 7 bases align to TRBD2. There are 13 residues in the CDR3. V trimming: 8 bases; J trimming: 6 bases; junction bases outside the gene matches: 7. Looked up from germline, CDR1 is KGHSH and CDR2 is LQKENI. The chain's CDR3 is CASIQTSRNEQFF. The DNA for the CDR3 is TGTGCCAGCATCCAGACTAGCCGCAATGAGCAGTTCTTC.

This sequence joins TRBV4-3 and TRBJ1-1; TRBD1 matches at 7 bases. V dropped 3 bases and J dropped 4; count of bases not matched to a gene: 11. The CDR3 consists of 16 residues. Germline loops: CDR1 LGHNA, CDR2 YSLEER. CDR3 in amino acids: CASSHLQTGSGTEAFF. The CDR3 region has the DNA TGCGCCAGCAGCCATCTCCAGACAGGGTCGGGCACTGAAGCTTTCTTT.

This chain uses TRBV7-9 with TRBJ1-1; no clear D. This CDR3 is built from 11 residues. The ends were cut back, 1 base at V and 8 bases at J, with 5 bases in the middle. The germline CDR1 and CDR2 sequences are SEHNR and FQNEAQ (reference sequence). This CDR3 is CASSLDREAFF. CDR3 DNA sequence: TGTGCCAGCAGCTTAGACAGAGAAGCTTTCTTT.

The V gene is TRBV3-1 (or the pseudogene TRBV3-2), the J gene TRBJ1-1, with TRBD1 matching over 7 bases. The CDR3 runs to 17 residues. Losses at the gene ends were 4 bases for V and 7 bases for J; bases not matched to a gene: 18. Germline CDR1 is LGHDT and CDR2 is YNNKEL (reference sequence). The CDR3 reads CASSPTRGSGGISEAFF. The CDR3 bases are TGTGCCAGCAGCCCGACGCGGGGATCAGGGGGTATTAGTGAAGCTTTCTTT.

This clone is a singleton in its sample. The rearrangement uses TRBV4-2 and TRBJ1-2; 7 nucleotides line up with TRBD1. Germline assignment: CDR1 LGHNA and CDR2 YNFKEQ. The CDR3 consists of 15 residues. Unmatched junction bases numbered 13, after V lost 6 bases and J lost 6 bases. The DNA for the CDR3 is TGTGCCAGCAGTCTCCCCGACAGGGACCGGGATGGCTACACCTTC. Translated: CASSLPDRDRDGYTF.

This rearrangement joins TRBV5-1 to TRBJ2-3; 13 nucleotides align to TRBD2. This CDR3 contains 16 residues. The germline CDR1 and CDR2 sequences are SGHRS and YFSETQ. V was pared by 4 bases and J by 1 base, with 3 bases of the junction left unmatched. The CDR3 is CASSLGTSGGTDTQYF. For the CDR3, the DNA is TGCGCCAGCAGCCTCGGGACTAGCGGGGGCACAGATACGCAGTATTTT.

As to this clone: At one end the junction does not follow the germline gene, possibly because of a read error. V is TRBV18 and J is TRBJ2-3; D not resolved. The CDR3 contains 16 residues. Germline V gene data show CDR1 as KGHSH and CDR2 as LQKENI. The CDR3 loop is CASSPPSLVGTDTQYF. CDR3 nucleotide sequence: TGTGCCAGCTCACCACCGAGCCTAGTTGGCACGGATACGCAGTATTTT.

The genes are TRBV12-3 or TRBV12-4 and TRBJ1-5; D call uncertain. This CDR3 comprises 13 residues. Trimming left V 2 bases short and J 6 bases short, with 8 bases between. CDR3 sequence reads: CASSLMISQPQHF. In DNA, the CDR3 is TGTGCCAGCAGTTTAATGATCAGTCAGCCCCAGCATTTT.

The V gene is TRBV27, the J gene TRBJ1-1; a weak D match, TRBD1 (6 bases). Germline CDR1 reads MNHEY; CDR2 reads SMNVEV (reference sequence). V lost 8 bases, J lost 6 bases, and 19 bases lay in between. The CDR3 runs to 14 residues. CDR3: CASLSGAPVPEAFF. Here the CDR3 DNA reads TGTGCCAGCCTTTCGGGGGCCCCGGTCCCTGAAGCTTTCTTT.

This chain uses TRBV4-3 with TRBJ2-3; 8 positions match TRBD2. Germline assignment: CDR1 LGHNA and CDR2 YSLEER. CDR3 length: 14 residues. Trimming took 4 bases from V and 0 from J; bases not matched to a gene: 0. CDR3 sequence (DNA): TGCGCCAGCAGCCCTAGCGGGAGCACAGATACGCAGTATTTT. Its protein is CASSPSGSTDTQYF.